The 17 T cell receptor beta chains listed next were all sequenced from one sample in a study of CD8 T cells in ankylosing spondylitis. Their antigen targets remain unknown. Findings of the study overall: Ankylosing spondylitis blood appeared to be characterized by a TCR beta motif of under 10 highly homologous variants.

TCRdb ran MiXCR on the 5' RACE reads and lists one entry per CDR3 protein. Of roughly 440,000 distinct CDR3 sequences in the sample, about 15% are singletons; the top ten hold approximately 1%. Sequenced: blood, either unsorted or a sorted T cell fraction (not recorded which). These receptor sequences come from a male donor with ankylosing spondylitis.

V usage is TRBV7-9 and J usage is TRBJ1-1, with 9 bases fitting TRBD1. The germline V gene encodes CDR1 SEHNR and CDR2 FQNEAQ (reference sequence). V trimming: 4 bases; J trimming: 0 bases; junction bases outside the gene matches: 3. The CDR3 is 15 residues long. CDR3 sequence: CASSSGTGMNTEAFF. DNA of the CDR3: TGTGCCAGCAGCTCAGGGACAGGGATGAACACTGAAGCTTTCTTT.

The V call is TRBV12-3 or TRBV12-4, the J call TRBJ1-3; D unresolved. V was pared by 1 base and J by 0 bases, with 4 bases between. The CDR3 covers 14 residues. CDR3 DNA sequence: TGTGCCAGCAGTTTAGTGAGCTCTGGAAACACCATATATTTT. It is translated as CASSLVSSGNTIYF.

This clonotype has a single count. The rearrangement links TRBV6-5 to TRBJ1-1, with D perhaps TRBD1 (6 bases). Trimming took off 0 bases at V and 5 bases at J, with 10 bases between the two ends. The CDR3 spans 14 residues. CDR1 MNHEY and CDR2 SVGAGI come from the germline V gene. CDR3 coding DNA: TGTGCCAGCAGTTACTCAGGGGGGCGTACTGAAGCTTTCTTT. As protein: CASSYSGGRTEAFF.

V and J are TRBV24-1 and TRBJ2-3; TRBD2 matches at 8 bases. The germline CDR1 and CDR2 sequences are KGHDR and SFDVKD. With 9 bases clipped from V and 9 bases from J, the junction kept 10 bases outside the gene matches. The CDR3 consists of 13 residues. The CDR3: CATSWTRTSTQYF. In nucleotides, the CDR3 is TGTGCCACCTCATGGACGAGGACTAGCACGCAGTATTTT.

This clonotype was found a few times. The rearrangement joins TRBV3-1 to TRBJ2-7; TRBD2 is a possible D gene (6 bases). The CDR3 is 14 residues long. Trimming pared 1 base from V and 7 bases from J, leaving 14 bases between. Germline V gene lookup returns CDR1 LGHDT and CDR2 YNNKEL (reference sequence). DNA of the CDR3: TGTGCCAGCAGCCAAGGCAGGGCCCGGGGGGAGCAGTACTTC. Its protein product is CASSQGRARGEQYF.

This clonotype showed up many times. The chain employs TRBV10-1 and TRBJ1-2, with TRBD1 matching 9 bases. This CDR3 is built from 18 residues. Trimming at V came to 5 bases and at J to 6 bases, leaving 19 bases not matched to a gene. From germline, CDR1 is WNHNN and CDR2 SYGVQD (reference sequence). This chain's CDR3 is CASSFPGQGAPITNGYTF. The CDR3 coding sequence is TGCGCCAGCAGTTTCCCGGGACAGGGCGCTCCTATTACTAATGGCTACACCTTC.

J is TRBJ2-3 and V is TRBV9, with D possibly being TRBD1 (6 bases). The CDR3 length is 16 residues. Germline V CDR1 and CDR2: SGDLS, YYNGEE. The V end was cut by 2 bases, the J end by 1 base, with 14 bases between. CDR3 amino acids: CASSVASGAGTDTQYF. CDR3 sequence (DNA): TGTGCCAGCAGCGTCGCGTCAGGGGCCGGCACAGATACGCAGTATTTT.

This clonotype has a count of ten or more. J is TRBJ2-3 and V is TRBV5-1; no firm D call. Trimming cost V 1 base and J 7 bases, with 10 bases left between them. CDR1 SGHRS and CDR2 YFSETQ come from the germline V gene. The CDR3 spans 13 residues. CDR3 nucleotides: TGCGCCAGCAGCTTGACGAACCCATATACGCAGTATTTT. This encodes CASSLTNPYTQYF.

This chain connects TRBV20-1 to TRBJ2-1, with 8 bases lining up with TRBD2. This CDR3 has 13 residues. Germline V CDR1 and CDR2: DFQATT, SNEGSKA (reference sequence). Here the CDR3 DNA reads TGCAGGCTTAGCGGGACCTTACTCCATGAGCAGTTCTTC. Amino acid sequence: CRLSGTLLHEQFF.

This chain uses TRBV7-2 with TRBJ2-7, with 14 bases matching TRBD2. CDR1 and CDR2 from the germline V gene are SGHTA and FQGNSA. The CDR3 is 15 amino acids. V shed 5 bases, J shed 6 bases, and the junction held 6 bases outside the gene matches. The CDR3 DNA reads as TGTGCCAGCAGCGAGGGACTAGCGGGAGTTCGCGAGCAGTACTTC. It is translated as CASSEGLAGVREQYF.

This clonotype was picked up a small number of times. The V call is TRBV7-9, the J call TRBJ2-7, with 7 bases matching TRBD1. The CDR3 consists of 15 residues. Unmatched junction bases numbered 7, after V lost 0 bases and J lost 5 bases. Germline V gene lookup returns CDR1 SEHNR and CDR2 FQNEAQ (reference sequence). CDR3 region: CASSLATGVEDEQYF. CDR3 DNA: TGTGCCAGCAGCTTAGCCACAGGGGTCGAAGACGAGCAGTACTTC.

This clonotype was counted a few times. The rearrangement uses TRBV3-1 and TRBJ2-2; 8 positions agree with TRBD2. Trimming at V came to 1 base and at J to 7 bases, leaving 8 bases not matched to a gene. This CDR3 spans 16 amino acids. Per germline, CDR1 LGHDT and CDR2 YNNKEL (reference sequence). CDR3 sequence (DNA): TGTGCCAGCAGCCAAGTACCGGGGGGGCTTAACGGGGAGCTGTTTTTT. Protein sequence: CASSQVPGGLNGELFF.

This clonotype was detected a few times. The chain joins TRBV4-2 to TRBJ1-4; D is undetermined. There are 18 residues in the CDR3. V shed 0 bases and J shed 4 bases, with 18 bases lying between them. Germline lookup yields CDR1 LGHNA and CDR2 YNFKEQ. The CDR3 DNA reads TGTGCCAGCAGCCAAGATTCAAAGGGCCCCCTCGTTAATGAAAAACTGTTTTTT. Protein product: CASSQDSKGPLVNEKLFF.

This clonotype has just a few counts. The V call is TRBV12-3 or TRBV12-4, the J call TRBJ2-6, with D uncertain. The CDR3 is made up of 15 amino acids. V lost 3 bases to trimming and J lost 0 bases, with 6 bases between them. The CDR3 region has the DNA TGTGCCAGCAGTTTCGGTACCTCTGGGGCCAACGTCCTGACTTTC. Translating it yields CASSFGTSGANVLTF.

The chain couples TRBV20-1 to TRBJ1-5; tentative D call: TRBD1 (6 bases). V lost 5 bases to trimming and J lost 1 base, with 12 bases between them. The germline V gene has CDR1 DFQATT and CDR2 SNEGSKA (reference sequence). The CDR3 is 14 residues long. CDR3 coding DNA: TGCAGTGCTGGAACAGGGATAAGCAATCAGCCCCAGCATTTT. It is translated as CSAGTGISNQPQHF.

The chain joins TRBV6-1 to TRBJ1-3, with D hard to call. This CDR3 contains 13 residues. Germline V gene sequence: CDR1 MNHNS, CDR2 SASEGT. Trimming removed 4 bases from V and 0 bases from J, with 4 bases in between. CDR3 sequence (DNA): TGTGCCAGCAGTGGAGGCTCTGGAAACACCATATATTTT. Amino acids: CASSGGSGNTIYF.

This clonotype occurred a few times. V gene TRBV24-1 combines with J gene TRBJ2-3, with 13 bases lining up with TRBD2. After removal of 4 bases from V and 3 bases from J, the junction contained 6 bases not matched to a gene. This CDR3 region has 17 residues. Germline V gene sequence: CDR1 KGHDR, CDR2 SFDVKD. CDR3 nucleotides: TGTGCCACCAGTGACCTCCGGACTAGCGGGAGAACAGATACGCAGTATTTT. Protein sequence: CATSDLRTSGRTDTQYF.